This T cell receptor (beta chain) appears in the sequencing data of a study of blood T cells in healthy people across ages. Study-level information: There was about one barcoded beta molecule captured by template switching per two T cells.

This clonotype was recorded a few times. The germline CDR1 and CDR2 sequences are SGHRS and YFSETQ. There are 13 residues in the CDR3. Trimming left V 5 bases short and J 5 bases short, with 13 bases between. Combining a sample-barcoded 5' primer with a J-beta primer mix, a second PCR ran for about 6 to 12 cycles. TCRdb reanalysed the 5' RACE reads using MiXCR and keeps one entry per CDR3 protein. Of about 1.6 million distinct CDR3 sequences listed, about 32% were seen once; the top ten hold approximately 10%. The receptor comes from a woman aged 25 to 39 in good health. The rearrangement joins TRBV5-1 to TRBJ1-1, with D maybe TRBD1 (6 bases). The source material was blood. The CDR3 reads CASSRDRLTEAFF. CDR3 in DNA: TGCGCCAGCAGTCGAGACAGGTTGACTGAAGCTTTCTTT.